A selection of T cell receptor beta chains follows, all from one sample in a study of CD8 T cells in Susac syndrome. TCRdb passed the immunoSEQ multiplex PCR reads through MiXCR, listing each CDR3 protein once. The sample consists of some 300,000 distinct CDR3 sequences, around 83% of them appearing once. Sequencing was carried out using CD8+ T cells from PBMCs. These receptors were collected from a human donor with multiple sclerosis. The CDR3 runs from the conserved cysteine through the conserved F or W. D genes are given only for firm matches. The size of a clone is reported for some rows only, either as once, few or many, or as a class for expanded clones.

clone size: NA; D gene: TRBD2; J gene: TRBJ2-2; V gene: TRBV28; CDR3 DNA: TGTGCCAGCAGGAGCGGGGCGAACACCGGGGAGCTGTTTTTT; CDR3 protein: CASRSGANTGELFF
clone size: NA; D gene: NA; J gene: TRBJ1-1; V gene: TRBV14; CDR3 DNA: TGTGCCAGCAGCGTCGACAGGTTGATGACTGAAGCTTTCTTT; CDR3 protein: CASSVDRLMTEAFF
clone size: NA; D gene: TRBD1; J gene: TRBJ1-2; V gene: TRBV9; CDR3 DNA: TGTGCCAGCAGCGTAGGAGGGGGCGCTAGCTATGGCTACACCTTC; CDR3 protein: CASSVGGGASYGYTF
clone size: NA; D gene: NA; J gene: TRBJ1-1; V gene: TRBV7-8; CDR3 DNA: TGTGCCAGCAGCTTAGAGTTCCAGGCTATACTGAACACTGAAGCTTTCTTT; CDR3 protein: CASSLEFQAILNTEAFF
clone size: NA; D gene: NA; J gene: TRBJ2-3; V gene: TRBV7-9; CDR3 DNA: TGTGCCAGCAGCCAGTTCGTAGACTTGGACACAGATACGCAGTATTTT; CDR3 protein: CASSQFVDLDTDTQYF
clone size: NA; D gene: TRBD2; J gene: TRBJ2-5; V gene: TRBV5-1; CDR3 DNA: TGCGCCAGCAGCTTGCCTCGGTTCCATAGCGGGAGGTTTGAGACGGAGACCCAGTACTTC; CDR3 protein: CASSLPRFHSGRFETETQYF
clone size: NA; D gene: NA; J gene: TRBJ1-2; V gene: TRBV6-1; CDR3 DNA: TGTGCCAGCAGGGCGGGGGCGGTGATAGACTTGGCAGCTCCAGCAAGCAATGGCTACACCTTC; CDR3 protein: CASRAGAVIDLAAPASNGYTF
clone size: NA; D gene: NA; J gene: TRBJ2-4; V gene: TRBV30; CDR3 DNA: TGTGCCTGGACTAGCCGATCTCTAGCCAAAAACATTCAGTACTTC; CDR3 protein: CAWTSRSLAKNIQYF
clone size: once; D gene: TRBD1; J gene: TRBJ1-2; V gene: TRBV2; CDR3 DNA: TGTGCCAGCAGTGTTGAGGACAGGGGTAACTATGGCTACACCTTC; CDR3 protein: CASSVEDRGNYGYTF
clone size: NA; D gene: NA; J gene: TRBJ2-7; V gene: TRBV3-1; CDR3 DNA: TGTGCCAGCAGCCAAGACGAAGTGGGATACGAGCAGTACTTC; CDR3 protein: CASSQDEVGYEQYF
clone size: NA; D gene: NA; J gene: TRBJ1-5; V gene: TRBV23-1; CDR3 DNA: TGCGCCAGCAGTCAGGGGGCAGTTAGCAATCAGCCCCAGCATTTT; CDR3 protein: CASSQGAVSNQPQHF
clone size: NA; D gene: TRBD2; J gene: TRBJ2-3; V gene: TRBV27; CDR3 DNA: TGTGCCAGCAGACTCGTGACTAGCGGCATCACAGATACGCAGTATTTT; CDR3 protein: CASRLVTSGITDTQYF
clone size: NA; D gene: NA; J gene: TRBJ2-1; V gene: TRBV27; CDR3 DNA: TGTGCCAGCAGTCTGACAGGACCCTCCTACAATGAGCAGTTCTTC; CDR3 protein: CASSLTGPSYNEQFF
clone size: NA; D gene: TRBD2; J gene: TRBJ2-3; V gene: TRBV6-9; CDR3 DNA: TGTGCCAGCAGTCCGAGGACTAGCGGACGCACAGATACGCAGTATTTT; CDR3 protein: CASSPRTSGRTDTQYF
clone size: NA; D gene: NA; J gene: TRBJ2-5; V gene: TRBV9; CDR3 DNA: TGTGCCAGCAGCCCCCTTCGAGGTGTCGGAGAGACCCAGTACTTC; CDR3 protein: CASSPLRGVGETQYF
clone size: few; D gene: TRBD1; J gene: TRBJ2-7; V gene: TRBV7-9; CDR3 DNA: TGTGCCAGCAGCAATAGTGGGACAGGGGCAGTCCGCGAGCAGTACTTC; CDR3 protein: CASSNSGTGAVREQYF
clone size: NA; D gene: TRBD1; J gene: TRBJ2-1; V gene: TRBV20-1; CDR3 DNA: TGCAGTGCTAGAGATCTAGACAGGGATTACAATGAGCAGTTCTTC; CDR3 protein: CSARDLDRDYNEQFF
clone size: once; D gene: TRBD2; J gene: TRBJ2-1; V gene: TRBV4-1; CDR3 DNA: TGCGCCAGCAGCCAAAAACTAGCGAGTCGGAATGAGCAGTTCTTC; CDR3 protein: CASSQKLASRNEQFF
clone size: NA; D gene: TRBD1; J gene: TRBJ1-2; V gene: TRBV5-5; CDR3 DNA: TGTGCCAGCTTAGGGACAGATGGCTACACCTTC; CDR3 protein: CASLGTDGYTF
clone size: NA; D gene: NA; J gene: TRBJ1-5; V gene: TRBV13; CDR3 DNA: TGTGCCAGCAGCTACAAAGGGTTTAGAGATCAGCCCCAGCATTTT; CDR3 protein: CASSYKGFRDQPQHF
clone size: NA; D gene: NA; J gene: TRBJ2-1; V gene: TRBV7-9; CDR3 DNA: TGTGCCAGCAGCCCCAGTGAGAGGGGTGTTGGGGATGAGCAGTTCTTC; CDR3 protein: CASSPSERGVGDEQFF
clone size: NA; D gene: NA; J gene: TRBJ2-5; V gene: TRBV20-1; CDR3 DNA: TGCAGTGCTAGAGATAAGGACTACCGAGAGACCCAGTACTTC; CDR3 protein: CSARDKDYRETQYF
clone size: NA; D gene: NA; J gene: TRBJ1-2; V gene: TRBV20-1; CDR3 DNA: TGCAGTGCTAGTGGCAGGACTGATTATGGCTACACCTTC; CDR3 protein: CSASGRTDYGYTF
clone size: NA; D gene: NA; J gene: TRBJ2-7; V gene: TRBV24-1; CDR3 DNA: TGTGCCACCCCGTGGGTCAGGCAGTACTTC; CDR3 protein: CATPWVRQYF
clone size: NA; D gene: NA; J gene: TRBJ2-7; V gene: TRBV21-1; CDR3 DNA: TGTGCCAGCAGCAAAACATGGGACCCCGAGGGGCCCGAGCAGTACTTC; CDR3 protein: CASSKTWDPEGPEQYF
clone size: NA; D gene: NA; J gene: TRBJ2-7; V gene: TRBV19; CDR3 DNA: TGTGCCAGTAGTAGGCGCCCTATCTACGAGCAGTACTTC; CDR3 protein: CASSRRPIYEQYF
clone size: NA; D gene: TRBD1; J gene: TRBJ2-3; V gene: TRBV25-1; CDR3 DNA: TGTGCCAGCAGTGATCCACAGGGGGGCACAGATACGCAGTATTTT; CDR3 protein: CASSDPQGGTDTQYF
clone size: NA; D gene: NA; J gene: TRBJ2-6; V gene: TRBV2; CDR3 DNA: TGTGCCAGCAGTACCCCGGGGGCAACTGGGGCCAACGTCCTGACTTTC; CDR3 protein: CASSTPGATGANVLTF
clone size: NA; D gene: NA; J gene: TRBJ2-1; V gene: TRBV28; CDR3 DNA: TGTGCCAGCAGTCTCGGCGACACGAATGAGCAGTTCTTC; CDR3 protein: CASSLGDTNEQFF
clone size: NA; D gene: TRBD1; J gene: TRBJ2-7; V gene: TRBV11-2; CDR3 DNA: TGTGCCAGCACCCGTCAAAACAGGGGCGGCAGGGAGCAGTACTTC; CDR3 protein: CASTRQNRGGREQYF
clone size: NA; D gene: TRBD1; J gene: TRBJ1-2; V gene: TRBV7-8; CDR3 DNA: TGTGCCAGCAGCCTGTTGAGAGGGGGACAGGGGCCCCACACCTTC; CDR3 protein: CASSLLRGGQGPHTF
clone size: NA; D gene: NA; J gene: TRBJ2-7; V gene: TRBV20-1; CDR3 DNA: TGCAGTGGGACGGACCCGATCTACGAGCAGTACTTC; CDR3 protein: CSGTDPIYEQYF
clone size: NA; D gene: TRBD2; J gene: TRBJ2-2; V gene: TRBV2; CDR3 DNA: TGTGCCAGCAGGGTGGGTCTAGCGGTAAACACCGGGGAGCTGTTTTTT; CDR3 protein: CASRVGLAVNTGELFF
clone size: NA; D gene: NA; J gene: TRBJ2-3; V gene: TRBV7-9; CDR3 DNA: TGTGCCAGCAGCTTAGTGGCCGGGTTAAGGGGTACGCAGTATTTT; CDR3 protein: CASSLVAGLRGTQYF
clone size: NA; D gene: NA; J gene: TRBJ2-3; V gene: TRBV9; CDR3 DNA: TGTGCCAGCAGCGCTTGGGGGCAAACGGCCGATACGCAGTATTTT; CDR3 protein: CASSAWGQTADTQYF
clone size: NA; D gene: NA; J gene: TRBJ1-1; V gene: TRBV25-1; CDR3 DNA: TGTGCCAGCAGTGCCCTAGTCAGGCAAAACACTGAAGCTTTCTTT; CDR3 protein: CASSALVRQNTEAFF
clone size: NA; D gene: NA; J gene: TRBJ1-2; V gene: TRBV6-1; CDR3 DNA: TGTGCCAGCAGTCCGGGACATTCCCTCAATGATGGCTACACCTTC; CDR3 protein: CASSPGHSLNDGYTF
clone size: NA; D gene: TRBD1; J gene: TRBJ2-1; V gene: TRBV6-2/TRBV6-3; CDR3 DNA: TGTGCCAGGGACAGGGTTAATGAGCAGTTCTTC; CDR3 protein: CARDRVNEQFF
clone size: few; D gene: NA; J gene: TRBJ2-7; V gene: TRBV12-3/TRBV12-4; CDR3 DNA: TGTGCCAGCAGTTTAAGCAAAAACCCCTACGAGCAGTACTTC; CDR3 protein: CASSLSKNPYEQYF
clone size: NA; D gene: NA; J gene: TRBJ2-5; V gene: TRBV30; CDR3 DNA: TGTGCCTGGAGTGTGTGGGTAGCAGAGACCCAGTACTTC; CDR3 protein: CAWSVWVAETQYF
clone size: NA; D gene: TRBD2; J gene: TRBJ2-5; V gene: TRBV25-1; CDR3 DNA: TGTGCCAGCAGTGTTACTAGCGGGAGAGAGACCCAGTACTTC; CDR3 protein: CASSVTSGRETQYF
clone size: NA; D gene: TRBD2; J gene: TRBJ2-1; V gene: TRBV9; CDR3 DNA: TGTGCCAGCAGCGTAGATGGACTAGCGGCCTACAATGAGCAGTTCTTC; CDR3 protein: CASSVDGLAAYNEQFF
clone size: NA; D gene: NA; J gene: TRBJ2-7; V gene: TRBV19; CDR3 DNA: TGTGCCAGCGCCCTTGACAGAGCCTACGAGCAGTACTTC; CDR3 protein: CASALDRAYEQYF
clone size: NA; D gene: TRBD2; J gene: TRBJ2-7; V gene: TRBV5-5; CDR3 DNA: TGTGCCAGCAGCTTCCGGGGGGAAACCTACGAGCAGTACTTC; CDR3 protein: CASSFRGETYEQYF
clone size: NA; D gene: TRBD2; J gene: TRBJ2-3; V gene: TRBV3-1; CDR3 DNA: TGTGCCAGCAGCCCCTATGCGGGAGAATATAAAGATACGCAGTATTTT; CDR3 protein: CASSPYAGEYKDTQYF
clone size: NA; D gene: NA; J gene: TRBJ1-2; V gene: TRBV27; CDR3 DNA: TGTGCCAGCAGTCCAGTGGGGTCGGGCTATGGCTACACCTTC; CDR3 protein: CASSPVGSGYGYTF
clone size: NA; D gene: NA; J gene: TRBJ2-7; V gene: TRBV2; CDR3 DNA: TGTGCCAGCAGGGTTGGGTTAGCGGCCTCCTACGAGCAGTACTTC; CDR3 protein: CASRVGLAASYEQYF
clone size: NA; D gene: NA; J gene: TRBJ1-3; V gene: TRBV28; CDR3 DNA: TGTGCCAGCAGTTTAAATGAACACAGCTCGAGCTCTGGAAACACCATATATTTT; CDR3 protein: CASSLNEHSSSSGNTIYF
clone size: NA; D gene: TRBD1; J gene: TRBJ1-2; V gene: TRBV28; CDR3 DNA: TGTGCCAGCAGTTTATGGGCAGGGGGCGGGAACTATGGCTACACCTTC; CDR3 protein: CASSLWAGGGNYGYTF
clone size: NA; D gene: TRBD1; J gene: TRBJ2-5; V gene: TRBV9; CDR3 DNA: TGTGCCAGCAGCGCCCCTGACCGGGACAGCCAAGAGACCCAGTACTTC; CDR3 protein: CASSAPDRDSQETQYF
clone size: NA; D gene: NA; J gene: TRBJ2-1; V gene: TRBV7-2; CDR3 DNA: TGTGCCAGCAGCTTAGTTCTTAATTACAGGGACGGTGAGCAGTTCTTC; CDR3 protein: CASSLVLNYRDGEQFF
clone size: NA; D gene: NA; J gene: TRBJ1-3; V gene: TRBV12-3/TRBV12-4; CDR3 DNA: TGTGCCAGCCCCCGAACGGGCGCGCTTGGAAACACCATATATTTT; CDR3 protein: CASPRTGALGNTIYF
clone size: NA; D gene: NA; J gene: TRBJ1-2; V gene: TRBV21-1; CDR3 DNA: TGTGCCAGCAGCAAAGTGGCTAACTATGGCTACACCTTC; CDR3 protein: CASSKVANYGYTF